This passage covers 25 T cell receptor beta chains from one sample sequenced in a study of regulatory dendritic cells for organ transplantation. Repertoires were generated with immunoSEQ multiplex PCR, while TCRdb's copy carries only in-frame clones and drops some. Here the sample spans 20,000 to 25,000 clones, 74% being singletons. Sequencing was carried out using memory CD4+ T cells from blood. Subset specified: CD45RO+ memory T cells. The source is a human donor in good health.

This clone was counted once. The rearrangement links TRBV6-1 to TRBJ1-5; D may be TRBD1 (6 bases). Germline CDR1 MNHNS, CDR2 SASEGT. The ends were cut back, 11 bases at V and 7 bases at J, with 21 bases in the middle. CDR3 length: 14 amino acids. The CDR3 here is CALKEGGGGQPQHF. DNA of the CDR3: TGTGCCCTCAAGGAGGGAGGGGGAGGCCAGCCCCAGCATTTT.

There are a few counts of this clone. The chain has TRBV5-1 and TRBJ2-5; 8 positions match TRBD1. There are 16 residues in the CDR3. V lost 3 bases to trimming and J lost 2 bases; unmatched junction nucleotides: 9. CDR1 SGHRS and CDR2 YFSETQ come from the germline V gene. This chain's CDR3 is CASSSRPGQVQETQYF. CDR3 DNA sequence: TGCGCCAGCAGCTCACGGCCGGGACAGGTACAAGAGACCCAGTACTTC.

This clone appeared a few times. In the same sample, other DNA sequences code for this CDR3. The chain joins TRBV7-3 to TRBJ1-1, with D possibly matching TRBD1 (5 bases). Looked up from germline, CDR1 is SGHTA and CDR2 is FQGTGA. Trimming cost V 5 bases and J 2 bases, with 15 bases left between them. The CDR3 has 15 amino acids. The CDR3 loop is CASSPSGRTNTEAFF. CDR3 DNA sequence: TGTGCCAGCAGCCCATCGGGGAGGACAAACACTGAAGCTTTCTTT.

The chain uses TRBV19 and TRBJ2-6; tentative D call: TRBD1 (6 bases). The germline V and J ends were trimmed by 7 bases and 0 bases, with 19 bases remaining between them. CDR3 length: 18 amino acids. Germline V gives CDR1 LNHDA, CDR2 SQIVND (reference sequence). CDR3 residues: CASTPGAGAISGANVLTF. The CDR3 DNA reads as TGTGCCAGTACCCCCGGGGCAGGGGCCATCTCTGGGGCCAACGTCCTGACTTTC.

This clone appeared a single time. The CDR3 loop reads CASSAGTNTDTQYF. The CDR3 DNA reads TGTGCCAGCAGCGCCGGGACTAACACAGATACGCAGTATTTT. The V call is TRBV9, the J call TRBJ2-3, with 7 bases aligning to TRBD2. Trimming removed 3 bases from V and 2 bases from J; junction bases left unmatched: 3. The CDR3 has 14 amino acids. In germline, CDR1 is SGDLS, CDR2 YYNGEE.

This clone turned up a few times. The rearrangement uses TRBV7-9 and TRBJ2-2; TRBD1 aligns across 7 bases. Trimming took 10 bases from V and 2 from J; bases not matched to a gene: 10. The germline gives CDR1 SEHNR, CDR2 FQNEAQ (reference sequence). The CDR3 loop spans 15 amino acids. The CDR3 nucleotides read TGTGCCACCAGGGGACAGTCAACTAACACCGGGGAGCTGTTTTTT. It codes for CATRGQSTNTGELFF.

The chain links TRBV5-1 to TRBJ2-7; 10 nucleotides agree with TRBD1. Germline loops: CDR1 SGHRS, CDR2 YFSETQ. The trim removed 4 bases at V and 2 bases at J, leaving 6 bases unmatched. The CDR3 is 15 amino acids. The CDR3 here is CASSTGQGGAYEQYF. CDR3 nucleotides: TGCGCCAGCAGCACCGGACAGGGGGGGGCCTACGAGCAGTACTTC.

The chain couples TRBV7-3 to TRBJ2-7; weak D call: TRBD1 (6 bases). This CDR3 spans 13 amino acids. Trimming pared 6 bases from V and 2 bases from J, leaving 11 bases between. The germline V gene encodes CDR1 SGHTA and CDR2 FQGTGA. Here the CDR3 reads CASSRDKTYEQYF. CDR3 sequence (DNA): TGTGCCAGCAGTCGGGACAAAACCTACGAGCAGTACTTC.

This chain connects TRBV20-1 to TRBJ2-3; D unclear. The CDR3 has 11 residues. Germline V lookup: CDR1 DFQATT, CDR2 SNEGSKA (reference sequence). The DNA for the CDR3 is TGCAGCGTACATTCTCAGGATACGCAGTATTTT. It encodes CSVHSQDTQYF.

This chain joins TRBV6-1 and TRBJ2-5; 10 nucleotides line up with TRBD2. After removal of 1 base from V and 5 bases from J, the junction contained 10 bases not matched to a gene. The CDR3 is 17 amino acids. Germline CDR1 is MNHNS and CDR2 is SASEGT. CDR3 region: CASSEGGSSGGRETQYF. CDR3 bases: TGTGCCAGCAGTGAAGGCGGGTCTAGCGGGGGTCGGGAGACCCAGTACTTC.

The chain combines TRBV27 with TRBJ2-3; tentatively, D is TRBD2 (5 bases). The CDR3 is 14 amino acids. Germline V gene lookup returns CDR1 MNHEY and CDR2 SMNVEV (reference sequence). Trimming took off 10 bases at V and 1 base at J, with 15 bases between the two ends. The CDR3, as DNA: TGTGCCACCAAACTAGAGAGGCGCACAGATACGCAGTATTTT. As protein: CATKLERRTDTQYF.

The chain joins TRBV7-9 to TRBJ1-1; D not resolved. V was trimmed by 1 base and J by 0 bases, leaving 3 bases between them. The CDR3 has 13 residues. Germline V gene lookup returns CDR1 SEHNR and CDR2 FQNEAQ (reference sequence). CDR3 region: CASSLDMNTEAFF. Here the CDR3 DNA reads TGTGCCAGCAGCTTAGATATGAACACTGAAGCTTTCTTT.

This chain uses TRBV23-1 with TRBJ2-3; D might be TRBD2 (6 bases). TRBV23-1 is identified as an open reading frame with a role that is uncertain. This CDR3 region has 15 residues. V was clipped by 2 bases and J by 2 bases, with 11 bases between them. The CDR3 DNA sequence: TGCGCCAGCAGTCAACCGGGACTGAACACAGATACGCAGTATTTT. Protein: CASSQPGLNTDTQYF.

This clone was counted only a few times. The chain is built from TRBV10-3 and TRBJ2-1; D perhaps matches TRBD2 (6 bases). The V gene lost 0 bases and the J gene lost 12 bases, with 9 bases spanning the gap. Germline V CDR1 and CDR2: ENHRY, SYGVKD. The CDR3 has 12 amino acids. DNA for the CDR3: TGTGCCATCAGTGAGTCGGGGGGAGGGCAGTTCTTC. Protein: CAISESGGGQFF.

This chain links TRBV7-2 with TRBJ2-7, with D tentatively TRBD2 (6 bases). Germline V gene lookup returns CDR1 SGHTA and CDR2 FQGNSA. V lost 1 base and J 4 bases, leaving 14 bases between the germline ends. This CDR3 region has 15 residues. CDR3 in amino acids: CASSLGLAMSYEQYF. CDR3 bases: TGTGCCAGCAGCTTAGGGCTAGCGATGAGTTACGAGCAGTACTTC.

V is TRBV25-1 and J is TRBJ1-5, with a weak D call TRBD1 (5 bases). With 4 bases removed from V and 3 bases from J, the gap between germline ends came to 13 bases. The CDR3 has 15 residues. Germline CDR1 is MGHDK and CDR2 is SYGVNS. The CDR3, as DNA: TGTGCCAGCAGTGCCTGGGGGGAGAACAATCAGCCCCAGCATTTT. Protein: CASSAWGENNQPQHF.

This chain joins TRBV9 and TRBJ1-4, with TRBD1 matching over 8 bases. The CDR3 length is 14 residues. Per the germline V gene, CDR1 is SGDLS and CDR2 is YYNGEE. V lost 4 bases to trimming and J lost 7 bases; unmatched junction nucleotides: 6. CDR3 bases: TGTGCCAGCAGCCCAGGGGGCAGGGGTGAAAAACTGTTTTTT. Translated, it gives CASSPGGRGEKLFF.

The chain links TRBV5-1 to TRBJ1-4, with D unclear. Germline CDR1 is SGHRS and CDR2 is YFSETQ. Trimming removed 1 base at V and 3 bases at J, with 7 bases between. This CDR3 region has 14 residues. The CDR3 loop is CASSLRAANEKLFF. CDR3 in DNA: TGCGCCAGCAGCTTGAGAGCGGCTAATGAAAAACTGTTTTTT. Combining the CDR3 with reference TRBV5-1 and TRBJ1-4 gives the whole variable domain KAGVTQTPRYLIKTRGQQVTLSCSPISGHRSVSWYQQTPGQGLQFLFEYFSETQRNKGNFPGRFSGRQFSNSRSEMNVSTLELGDSALYLCASSLRAANEKLFFGSGTQLSVL.

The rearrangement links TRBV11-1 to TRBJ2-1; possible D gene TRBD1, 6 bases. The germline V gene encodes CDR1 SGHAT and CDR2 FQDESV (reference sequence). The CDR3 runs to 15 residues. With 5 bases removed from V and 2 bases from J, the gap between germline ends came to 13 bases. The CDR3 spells CASSLTGHTYNEQFF. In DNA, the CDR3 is TGTGCCAGCAGCCTAACGGGACATACCTACAATGAGCAGTTCTTC.

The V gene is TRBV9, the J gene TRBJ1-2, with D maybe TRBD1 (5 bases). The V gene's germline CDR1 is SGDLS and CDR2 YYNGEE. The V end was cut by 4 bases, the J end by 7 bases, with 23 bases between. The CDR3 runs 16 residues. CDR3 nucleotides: TGTGCCAGCAGCCCAAGGACACAAGGGGCCCAGGGTGGCTACACCTTC. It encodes CASSPRTQGAQGGYTF.

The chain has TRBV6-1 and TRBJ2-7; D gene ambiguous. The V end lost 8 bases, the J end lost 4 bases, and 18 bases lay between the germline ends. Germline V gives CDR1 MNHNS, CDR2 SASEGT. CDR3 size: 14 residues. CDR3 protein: CASLPALSGYEQYF. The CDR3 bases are TGTGCCAGCCTTCCCGCTCTCTCCGGGTACGAGCAGTACTTC.

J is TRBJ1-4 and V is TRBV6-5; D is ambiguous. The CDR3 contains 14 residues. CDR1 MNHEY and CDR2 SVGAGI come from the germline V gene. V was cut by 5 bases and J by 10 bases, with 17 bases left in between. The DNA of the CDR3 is TGTGCCAGCAGTGACCCCCCACGGGAGGGAAAACTGTTTTTT. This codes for CASSDPPREGKLFF.

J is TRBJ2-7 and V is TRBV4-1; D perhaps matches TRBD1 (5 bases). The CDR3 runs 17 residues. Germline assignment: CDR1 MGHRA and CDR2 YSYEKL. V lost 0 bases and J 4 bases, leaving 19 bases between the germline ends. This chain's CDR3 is CASSQDHQFPRVYEQYF. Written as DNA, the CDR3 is TGCGCCAGCAGCCAAGATCACCAGTTCCCCAGGGTGTACGAGCAGTACTTC.

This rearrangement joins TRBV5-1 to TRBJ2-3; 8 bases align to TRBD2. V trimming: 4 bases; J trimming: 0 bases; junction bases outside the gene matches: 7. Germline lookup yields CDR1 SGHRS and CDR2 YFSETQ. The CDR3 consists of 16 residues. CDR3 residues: CASSPVAGKSTDTQYF. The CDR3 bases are TGCGCCAGCAGCCCGGTAGCGGGGAAAAGCACAGATACGCAGTATTTT.

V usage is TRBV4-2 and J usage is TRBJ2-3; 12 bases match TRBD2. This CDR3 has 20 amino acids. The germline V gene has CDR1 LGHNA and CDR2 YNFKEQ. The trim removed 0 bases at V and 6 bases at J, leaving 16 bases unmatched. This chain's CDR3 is CASSQDPPTLAGGARDTQYF. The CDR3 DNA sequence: TGTGCCAGCAGCCAAGATCCCCCCACCCTAGCGGGGGGGGCCAGGGATACGCAGTATTTT.